These T cell receptor beta chains were read from a single sample in a study of cytotoxic CD8 clonotypes in ibrutinib-treated CLL. Measured with immunoSEQ multiplex PCR; TCRdb has only the in-frame clones, and not every one. The table has some 29,000 clones, about 78% seen once. Sequencing was performed on PBMCs, taken after 36 months of ibrutinib treatment. These receptors all come from a human donor with chronic lymphocytic leukemia. CDR3s include the opening cysteine and the closing phenylalanine or tryptophan.

V gene: TRBV29-1
CDR3 length: 15
J gene: TRBJ1-2
CDR3 protein: CSVEGRGKGAYGYTF

V gene: TRBV30
CDR3 length: 14
J gene: TRBJ1-6
CDR3 protein: CAWSSGYLNSPLHF

V gene: TRBV30
CDR3 length: 15
J gene: TRBJ1-5
CDR3 protein: CAWSNPTSGPQPQHF

V gene: TRBV6-5
CDR3 length: 13
J gene: TRBJ2-7
CDR3 protein: CASSYSQAYEQYF

V gene: TRBV10-3
CDR3 length: 15
J gene: TRBJ2-2
CDR3 protein: CAISEGTGYTGELFF

V gene: TRBV2
CDR3 length: 14
J gene: TRBJ2-7
CDR3 protein: CASKALPGDYEQYF

V gene: TRBV7-9
CDR3 length: 13
J gene: TRBJ2-1
CDR3 protein: CASSFASPNEQFF

V gene: TRBV7-9
CDR3 length: 16
J gene: TRBJ1-4
CDR3 protein: CASSLGDGATNEKLFF

V gene: TRBV18
CDR3 length: 15
J gene: TRBJ1-2
CDR3 protein: CASSPGTGERGGYTF

V gene: TRBV19
CDR3 length: 15
J gene: TRBJ2-2
CDR3 protein: CASSIIQGASGELFF

V gene: TRBV9
CDR3 length: 15
J gene: TRBJ2-1
CDR3 protein: CASSVFDASDNEQFF

V gene: TRBV5-6
CDR3 length: 14
J gene: TRBJ2-5
CDR3 protein: CASSLGRGYETQYF

V gene: TRBV5-4
CDR3 length: 13
J gene: TRBJ1-1
CDR3 protein: CASSEGGWTEAFF

V gene: TRBV7-2
CDR3 length: 13
J gene: TRBJ1-1
CDR3 protein: CASTGGAGTEAFF

V gene: TRBV4-1
CDR3 length: 19
J gene: TRBJ2-5
CDR3 protein: CASSQDLGTSPTPQETQYF

V gene: TRBV7-9
CDR3 length: 15
J gene: TRBJ2-7
CDR3 protein: CASSSLDRGLYEQYF

V gene: TRBV9
CDR3 length: 16
J gene: TRBJ1-1
CDR3 protein: CASSPGQGYMNTEAFF

V gene: TRBV9
CDR3 length: 15
J gene: TRBJ1-4
CDR3 protein: CASSVETTWGEKLFF

V gene: TRBV10-3
CDR3 length: 14
J gene: TRBJ2-7
CDR3 protein: CAISGDSLRYEQYF

V gene: TRBV27
CDR3 length: 12
J gene: TRBJ2-1
CDR3 protein: CASSTYDNEQFF

V gene: TRBV7-2
CDR3 length: 15
J gene: TRBJ1-6
CDR3 protein: CASSLAVGTSSPLHF

V gene: TRBV11-1
CDR3 length: 14
J gene: TRBJ1-2
CDR3 protein: CASSLGQGLGGYTF

V gene: TRBV9
CDR3 length: 15
J gene: TRBJ2-2
CDR3 protein: CASSVRTGVPGELFF

V gene: TRBV7-9
CDR3 length: 15
J gene: TRBJ1-1
CDR3 protein: CASTLPETPNTEAFF

V gene: TRBV9
CDR3 length: 14
J gene: TRBJ1-5
CDR3 protein: CASSFGQGNQPQHF

V gene: TRBV4-2
CDR3 length: 17
J gene: TRBJ2-6
CDR3 protein: CASSRGDFGSGANVLTF

V gene: TRBV9
CDR3 length: 16
J gene: TRBJ2-3
CDR3 protein: CASSPPGQGAPDTQYF

V gene: TRBV2
CDR3 length: 12
J gene: TRBJ1-2
CDR3 protein: CASNTGPYGYTF

V gene: TRBV2
CDR3 length: 14
J gene: TRBJ1-5
CDR3 protein: CASSDLASDQPQHF

V gene: TRBV5-5
CDR3 length: 15
J gene: TRBJ2-6
CDR3 protein: CASSLPGSGANVLTF

V gene: TRBV13
CDR3 length: 15
J gene: TRBJ2-2
CDR3 protein: CASSLPTTGAGELFF